This T cell receptor beta chain was obtained from a study of blood T cell repertoires in COVID-19 (dated by TCRdb to 2018 to 2021). About the full investigation: Collaborator samples came from the United States, Italy and Spain and covered acute and convalescent phases of COVID-19. A de-identified subject ID, COVID-19 status, age in years and sex were almost always included in the sample metadata. The material from the prospective study consisted of cDNA or gDNA derived from T cells, B-cell-depleted T cells, or PBMCs. A freely available public database, intended as a resource for researchers studying the immune response to SARS-CoV-2, is where the repertoires were released. The samples were drawn from the first 160 participants of the ongoing ImmuneRACE study and from more than 1,000 subjects provided by 6 global collaborators. HLA class I and class II types, where available, came from metadata supplied by the sample provider rather than from assay-based typing. Deeply sampled blood TCRbeta repertoires from subjects exposed to, actively infected with, or recovered from COVID-19 were included in the dataset. The study at large found these results: The quantity of clinical and demographic metadata differed by source and by participant and was supplied without curation.

Participants in the prospective study were aged about 18 to 100 years, lived in under 30 United States geographic areas, and enrolled through a virtual design. To assign participants to cohorts, the prospective study relied on clinical history that participants themselves reported in a screening survey and a study questionnaire. Recovered participants in ImmuneRACE Cohort 3 were defined as having two consecutive negative NP/OP PCR tests, clearance from a healthcare professional, or resolution of symptoms. In the prospective study, mobile phlebotomists collected whole blood, serum and a nasopharyngeal or oropharyngeal swab from each participant. Prospective study participants could optionally give additional blood draws and questionnaires over a roughly 2-month period. Prospective study blood samples were shipped either frozen or at room temperature before DNA extraction. Spanning cysteine to valine, the CDR3 consists of 14 amino acids. The read is trimmed to its CDR3 DNA, 42 bases read in frame from base 1. The germline V gene (reference sequence) gives CDR1 as LGHDT and CDR2 as YNNKEL. V and J are truncated by 1 base and 7 bases respectively, leaving an intervening sequence of 14 bases.

In the case of this clone: The clone's antigen remains unknown. It has no much larger one-base neighbor in the sample; base qualities were not kept.

TCRbeta CDR3 regions were amplified from genomic DNA by means of the immunoSEQ Assay, a bias-controlled multiplex PCR. As for the authors' bioinformatics: Nucleated cell counts per sample were estimated from amplification of reference gene primers within the assay. To quantify the absolute abundance of each unique TCRbeta CDR3 rearrangement, sequence reads were collapsed and filtered. Productive Simpson clonality was computed per sample as the square root of Simpson's diversity index over productive rearrangements. TCRdb mirrors the immuneACCESS table, restricted to in-frame sequences. Some clones are absent from its copies; in checked studies, under half trace to an unresolved V gene, and the reason for the others is unknown. The DNA gave D and trimming, while V, J and clone size come from that table. The sample contains roughly 500,000 clones, 88% of them found a single time. The ten top clones hold approximately 8% of the sample.

Sequences were obtained from PBMCs or T cells enriched from blood (not recorded which). The rearranged chain carries TRBV3-1 (or the pseudogene TRBV3-2) and TRBJ2-7; TRBD2 is a weak D gene call, 6 bases matching. The TCR sequence derives from a woman between 55 and 75 years old who had recovered from COVID-19. The nucleotide sequence reads as follows: TGTGCCAGCAGCCAAGGTCCGGGGGTTGGGGAGCAGTACGTC. Translated, this is CASSQGPGVGEQYV.